These 29 T cell receptor beta chains share one sample of origin, sequenced in a study of T cell responses to AZD1222 COVID-19 vaccine. Libraries were prepared by immunoSEQ multiplex PCR; TCRdb keeps only in-frame clonotypes and omits some of them. The sample holds some 200,000 clones, around 92% seen once. The specimen was peripheral blood, collected on day 0 of AZD1222 vaccination. The receptors were sampled from an adult in good health.

Written as DNA, the CDR3 is TGTGCCAGCAGTTACATGGGACAGAGCAATCAGCCCCAGCATTTT. Amino acid sequence: CASSYMGQSNQPQHF. V usage is TRBV6-2 or TRBV6-3 and J usage is TRBJ1-5, with TRBD1 matching 7 bases. This CDR3 spans 15 amino acids. Losses at the gene ends were 2 bases for V and 1 base for J; bases not matched to a gene: 2. Looked up from germline, CDR1 is MNHEY and CDR2 is SVGEGT.

The rearrangement joins TRBV28 to TRBJ1-5, with 10 bases matching TRBD1. The CDR3 has 17 residues. The germline CDR1 and CDR2 sequences are MDHEN and SYDVKM. With 7 bases clipped from V and 0 bases from J, the junction kept 9 bases outside the gene matches. Written as DNA, the CDR3 is TGTGCCAGCATGGGACAGGGGACCCTGTATAGCAATCAGCCCCAGCATTTT. Translating gives CASMGQGTLYSNQPQHF.

This sequence joins TRBV19 and TRBJ1-2, with a weak D call TRBD1 (5 bases). The V gene lost 2 bases and the J gene lost 6 bases, with 16 bases spanning the gap. The CDR3 has 15 residues. Germline V gene lookup returns CDR1 LNHDA and CDR2 SQIVND (reference sequence). The CDR3 DNA follows: TGTGCCAGTAGTATAAGGGGTGCTCCGACGGATGGCTACACCTTC. This encodes CASSIRGAPTDGYTF.

The chain recombines TRBV5-6 with TRBJ2-1; maybe TRBD1 (6 bases). Trimming stripped 4 bases from V and 7 bases from J, with 9 bases between. CDR1 and CDR2 (germline): SGHDT, YYEEEE. This CDR3 spans 12 amino acids. The CDR3 sequence is CASSPQGNEQFF. CDR3 nucleotides: TGTGCCAGCAGCCCACAGGGAAATGAGCAGTTCTTC.

The V call is TRBV7-2, the J call TRBJ1-1; a possible D gene is TRBD1 (6 bases). V was pared by 4 bases and J by 10 bases, with 13 bases between. Per the germline V gene, CDR1 is SGHTA and CDR2 is FQGNSA. There are 12 residues in the CDR3. The CDR3 is CASSSGVGGAFF. In nucleotides, the CDR3 is TGTGCCAGCAGCTCAGGGGTAGGGGGAGCTTTCTTT.

The chain combines TRBV4-2 with TRBJ1-3, with D perhaps TRBD1 (5 bases). Trimming removed 0 bases at V and 2 bases at J, with 14 bases between. Looked up from germline, CDR1 is LGHNA and CDR2 is YNFKEQ. The CDR3 has 17 amino acids. The CDR3 DNA reads as TGTGCCAGCAGCCAAGATCTTCGAAAAGGGGCTGGAAACACCATATATTTT. Amino acid sequence: CASSQDLRKGAGNTIYF.

The V call is TRBV7-9, the J call TRBJ2-1, with D uncertain. The V gene's germline CDR1 is SEHNR and CDR2 FQNEAQ (reference sequence). The length of the CDR3 is 14 residues. Deletions cut 5 bases from V and 4 bases from J, with 12 bases between. The CDR3 region has the DNA TGTGCCAGCAGCGAGGCCGGAGTTTACAATGAGCAGTTCTTC. Translation: CASSEAGVYNEQFF.

The chain carries TRBV10-3 and TRBJ2-7; the match to TRBD1 covers 9 bases. Losses at the gene ends were 5 bases for V and 1 base for J; bases not matched to a gene: 12. Germline V CDR1 and CDR2: ENHRY, SYGVKD. This CDR3 comprises 17 residues. DNA of the CDR3: TGTGCCATCAGTTACCCACCGGACAGGGGAATATCCTACGAGCAGTACTTC. Encoded protein: CAISYPPDRGISYEQYF.

The chain employs TRBV13 and TRBJ2-7; TRBD2 matches at 12 bases. CDR1 is PRHDT, CDR2 FYEKMQ, per germline (reference sequence). The CDR3 is 14 amino acids. With 5 bases clipped from V and 5 bases from J, the junction kept 4 bases outside the gene matches. The CDR3 nucleotides read TGTGCCAGCAGCCTCGGACTAGCGGGACACGAGCAGTACTTC. Residues: CASSLGLAGHEQYF.

This clone was detected once. The chain is built from TRBV19 and TRBJ1-2, with D hard to call. CDR3 length: 14 residues. Germline CDR1 reads LNHDA; CDR2 reads SQIVND (reference sequence). The V end lost 1 base, the J end lost 4 bases, and 10 bases lay between the germline ends. CDR3 residues: CASSIGGPAYGYTF. CDR3 bases: TGTGCCAGTAGTATAGGCGGACCAGCCTATGGCTACACCTTC.

The sample holds a few counts of this clone. The genes are TRBV7-9 and TRBJ1-4; 9 nucleotides align to TRBD1. V was pared by 5 bases and J by 7 bases, with 11 bases of the junction left unmatched. CDR3 length: 16 residues. CDR1 SEHNR and CDR2 FQNEAQ come from the germline V gene (reference sequence). CDR3 coding DNA: TGTGCCAGCAGCCAAACAAACAGGGGGCGCGGTGAAAAACTGTTTTTT. Its translation: CASSQTNRGRGEKLFF.

The rearrangement uses TRBV12-5 and TRBJ1-1; TRBD1 might be the D (6 bases). V was trimmed by 0 bases and J by 5 bases, leaving 16 bases between them. This CDR3 has 16 amino acids. The germline gives CDR1 LGHNT, CDR2 FRNRAP. CDR3 in DNA: TGTGCTAGTGGTTTGGTACTCGGGGGGGCCGGGACTGAAGCTTTCTTT. It specifies CASGLVLGGAGTEAFF.

V and J are TRBV19 and TRBJ2-2; D uncertain. This CDR3 is built from 11 residues. V gave up 5 bases and J gave up 7 bases, with 5 bases separating them. Germline lookup yields CDR1 LNHDA and CDR2 SQIVND (reference sequence). CDR3 amino acids: CASSLYGELFF. The CDR3 DNA follows: TGTGCCAGTAGTTTGTACGGGGAGCTGTTTTTT.

The chain combines TRBV5-1 with TRBJ2-1; the match to TRBD1 covers 10 bases. Germline values: CDR1 SGHRS, CDR2 YFSETQ. Germline trimming cut 1 base from V and 9 bases from J; bases unmatched to any gene: 10. The length of the CDR3 is 16 residues. The CDR3 region is CASSLPRGQGSGEQFF. Here the CDR3 DNA reads TGCGCCAGCAGCTTGCCCCGGGGACAGGGGTCGGGTGAGCAGTTCTTC.

CDR3 coding DNA: TGTGCCAGCCCCCTCGCAGGGACTGGATATGGCTACACCTTC. Translated, it gives CASPLAGTGYGYTF. The chain combines TRBV18 with TRBJ1-2, with D possibly matching TRBD1 (5 bases). CDR1 is KGHSH, CDR2 LQKENI, per germline. This CDR3 spans 14 amino acids. With 8 bases removed from V and 5 bases from J, the gap between germline ends came to 18 bases.

The chain recombines TRBV28 with TRBJ1-2; TRBD1 matches at 8 bases. Germline V gene sequence: CDR1 MDHEN, CDR2 SYDVKM. The CDR3 is 14 residues long. Unmatched junction bases numbered 8, after V lost 7 bases and J lost 4 bases. CDR3 DNA: TGTGCCAGCACCTTACCGGGACAGGCCTATGGCTACACCTTC. This sequence encodes CASTLPGQAYGYTF.

This chain connects TRBV7-6 to TRBJ1-2; TRBD1 matches at 7 bases. The CDR3 totals 15 residues. V trimming: 1 base; J trimming: 4 bases; junction bases outside the gene matches: 6. CDR1 is SGHVS and CDR2 is FNYEAQ in the germline V gene. This chain's CDR3 is CASSLGQGGPYGYTF. CDR3 bases: TGTGCCAGCAGCTTAGGACAGGGTGGCCCCTATGGCTACACCTTC.

The CDR3 nucleotides are TGTGCCAGCAGCGTAGTTCCGACACCTACTAATGAAAAACTGTTTTTT. It translates to CASSVVPTPTNEKLFF. V gene TRBV9 combines with J gene TRBJ1-4; D not resolved. V lost 0 bases, J lost 2 bases, and 11 bases lay in between. This CDR3 contains 16 residues. Germline values: CDR1 SGDLS, CDR2 YYNGEE.

The CDR3, as DNA: TGCGCCAGCAGTTCCCAGGGCTTTAGCTCCTACAATGAGCAGTTCTTC. Translating it yields CASSSQGFSSYNEQFF. The V and J genes are TRBV10-2 and TRBJ2-1, with D possibly TRBD1 on 5 matching bases. Germline V gene lookup returns CDR1 WSHSY and CDR2 SAAADI. This CDR3 has 16 amino acids. The V and J ends lost 5 bases and 0 bases respectively, with 14 bases between them.

This clone came up once. This rearrangement joins TRBV6-5 to TRBJ2-3; D gene ambiguous. From germline, CDR1 is MNHEY and CDR2 SVGAGI. V was trimmed by 0 bases and J by 10 bases, leaving 11 bases between them. CDR3 length: 13 residues. CDR3 sequence: CASSYSSSNAQYF. The DNA for the CDR3 is TGTGCCAGCAGTTACTCGAGTAGCAACGCGCAGTATTTT.

The V gene is TRBV7-2, the J gene TRBJ1-6; the D is unclear. CDR1 is SGHTA, CDR2 FQGNSA, per germline. This CDR3 is built from 14 residues. Trimming took off 3 bases at V and 10 bases at J, with 13 bases between the two ends. The CDR3 DNA sequence: TGTGCCAGCAGCTTCGGGCCCCTAGGCTCACCCCTCCACTTT. It codes for CASSFGPLGSPLHF. Combining the CDR3 with reference TRBV7-2 and TRBJ1-6 gives the whole variable domain GAGVSQSPSNKVTEKGKDVELRCDPISGHTALYWYRQSLGQGLEFLIYFQGNSAPDKSGLPSDRFSAERTGGSVSTLTIQRTQQEDSAVYLCASSFGPLGSPLHFGNGTRLTVT.

V is TRBV6-1 and J is TRBJ2-3; D is undetermined. The CDR3 totals 14 residues. The germline gives CDR1 MNHNS, CDR2 SASEGT. V was shortened by 6 bases and J by 6 bases, with 16 bases between the two germline ends. The CDR3 protein is CASSSARLADTQYF. Here the CDR3 DNA reads TGTGCCAGCAGCTCCGCAAGGCTTGCGGATACGCAGTATTTT.

The chain combines TRBV24-1 with TRBJ2-1; TRBD1 is a possible D gene (6 bases). Germline V gene data show CDR1 as KGHDR and CDR2 as SFDVKD. Trimming shortened V by 2 bases and J by 13 bases, and 14 bases separated the two germline ends. The CDR3 contains 13 residues. Here the CDR3 DNA reads TGTGCCACCAGTGATTACCGGACAGACCAACAGTTCTTC. Encoded protein: CATSDYRTDQQFF.

The CDR3 loop reads CASSWTENSPLHF. The CDR3 DNA follows: TGTGCCAGCAGTTGGACCGAGAATTCACCCCTCCACTTT. The chain uses TRBV6-2 or TRBV6-3 and TRBJ1-6; D is ambiguous. Looked up from germline, CDR1 is MNHEY and CDR2 is SVGEGT. This CDR3 spans 13 amino acids. The V end lost 4 bases, the J end lost 7 bases, and 8 bases lay between the germline ends.

Written as DNA, the CDR3 is TGCGCCAGCAGCCAAGGGCCGGGTTCAGAGGGCTACACCTTC. The encoded protein is CASSQGPGSEGYTF. This sequence joins TRBV4-1 and TRBJ1-2; D unclear. Germline values: CDR1 MGHRA, CDR2 YSYEKL. V was shortened by 1 base and J by 8 bases, with 14 bases between the two germline ends. This CDR3 has 14 residues.

This clone was detected once. DNA of the CDR3: TGTGCCAGCAGCCAAGATGGAGGGTTTAACTATGGCTACACCTTC. Its translation: CASSQDGGFNYGYTF. The chain joins TRBV3-1 (or the pseudogene TRBV3-2) to TRBJ1-2; D unresolved. Deletions cut 0 bases from V and 1 base from J, with 9 bases between. The V gene's germline CDR1 is LGHDT and CDR2 YNNKEL (reference sequence). The CDR3 runs to 15 residues.

The CDR3 nucleotides are TGTGCCAGCACCAAAAAACAGGGGCCTGGCACCGGGGAGCTGTTTTTT. Translated: CASTKKQGPGTGELFF. The chain is built from TRBV6-6 and TRBJ2-2; 7 nucleotides match TRBD1. The CDR3 has 16 residues. Trimming took 7 bases from V and 4 from J; bases not matched to a gene: 12. Germline lookup yields CDR1 MNHNY and CDR2 SVGAGI (reference sequence).

This clone was counted a few times. The gene calls are TRBV5-1 and TRBJ2-5; TRBD2 aligns across 12 bases. The trim removed 5 bases at V and 5 bases at J, leaving 4 bases unmatched. The CDR3 consists of 14 residues. Germline CDR1 is SGHRS and CDR2 is YFSETQ. The CDR3 sequence is CASRPSGGAETQYF. The CDR3 DNA is TGCGCCAGCAGACCTAGCGGGGGGGCGGAGACCCAGTACTTC.

The gene calls are TRBV6-5 and TRBJ1-2; 7 nucleotides line up with TRBD1. V trimming: 2 bases; J trimming: 7 bases; junction bases outside the gene matches: 10. Looked up from germline, CDR1 is MNHEY and CDR2 is SVGAGI. The length of the CDR3 is 15 residues. The CDR3, as DNA: TGTGCCAGCAGTTACGACGGACAGGATTGGTCTGGCTACACCTTC. It specifies CASSYDGQDWSGYTF.